The sequence of this TCR beta chain was determined in a study of CD8+ T cells in alopecia areata. Sample treatment: oral pan-JAK inhibitor, 5-10 mg twice daily. cDNA prepared by RNA extraction and subsequent reverse transcription served as the template for sequencing. Some clones are missing from TCRdb's copy, which holds only in-frame ones; the method was immunoSEQ multiplex PCR. This sample has 75,000 to 80,000 clones, with roughly 70% found just once. The source is a human donor with alopecia areata. The starting material was CD8+ T cells sorted from blood, obtained at week 24, from a patient treated with tofacitinib.

CDR3 protein: CASSLESSGANVLTF. For the CDR3, the DNA is TGTGCCAGCAGTTTAGAGAGCTCTGGGGCCAACGTCCTGACTTTC. The V call is TRBV6-1, the J call TRBJ2-6; D ambiguous. Per the germline V gene, CDR1 is MNHNS and CDR2 is SASEGT. The V end lost 5 bases, the J end lost 0 bases, and 8 bases lay between the germline ends. The CDR3 has 15 amino acids.